One sample yielded the 22 T cell receptor beta chains listed below, sequenced in a study of T cells after somatic rescue of genetic block. TCRdb's table, derived via immunoSEQ multiplex PCR, lists solely in-frame clones and lacks some. The repertoire holds more than 65,000 clones, approximately 91% seen once, with approximately 2.9% in the top ten. What was sequenced was peripheral blood mononuclear cells (PBMCs). These receptors were collected from a man aged 30-40 years.

A few counts support this clone. The chain uses TRBV11-2 and TRBJ2-2; tentative D call: TRBD2 (6 bases). This CDR3 region has 14 residues. With 0 bases removed from V and 7 bases from J, the gap between germline ends came to 9 bases. From germline, CDR1 is SGHAT and CDR2 FQNNGV. CDR3 bases: TGTGCCAGCAGCTTAGAGCGGGATGGCGGGGAGCTGTTTTTT. Its translation: CASSLERDGGELFF.

The chain uses TRBV27 and TRBJ2-7; maybe TRBD2 (6 bases). Germline V gene lookup returns CDR1 MNHEY and CDR2 SMNVEV (reference sequence). V was clipped by 2 bases and J by 7 bases, with 9 bases between them. The CDR3 totals 12 residues. CDR3 in amino acids: CASSLRGVEQYF. The CDR3 DNA reads as TGTGCCAGCAGTTTACGCGGGGTTGAGCAGTACTTC.

The V gene is TRBV10-2, the J gene TRBJ1-2, with 7 bases fitting TRBD1. This CDR3 has 17 amino acids. The germline V gene has CDR1 WSHSY and CDR2 SAAADI. J was trimmed by 3 bases and V by 4 bases; bases with no gene match: 14. CDR3 nucleotides: TGCGCCAGCAGTGGAATAGGGACAGCCGACTCTTACTATGGCTACACCTTC. Its translation is CASSGIGTADSYYGYTF.

The V and J genes are TRBV5-1 and TRBJ2-5; D is possibly TRBD1 (6 bases). V gave up 7 bases and J gave up 3 bases, with 10 bases separating them. CDR3 size: 12 residues. Germline V gene data show CDR1 as SGHRS and CDR2 as YFSETQ. The CDR3 nucleotides are TGCGCCAGCCGAGGGGGAGAAGAGACCCAGTACTTC. This sequence encodes CASRGGEETQYF.

The chain recombines TRBV5-6 with TRBJ2-3; 14 bases match TRBD2. This CDR3 region has 19 residues. The junction had 10 bases not matched to a gene; V was cut back by 4 bases and J by 0 bases. Germline CDR1 and CDR2: SGHDT and YYEEEE. As DNA, the CDR3 is TGTGCCAGCAGCCGACTAGCGGGGGGGCCGGAGGTTAGCACAGATACGCAGTATTTT. It specifies CASSRLAGGPEVSTDTQYF.

This chain links TRBV14 with TRBJ2-7, with 8 positions matching TRBD2. J was trimmed by 9 bases and V by 4 bases; bases with no gene match: 20. Germline lookup yields CDR1 SGHDN and CDR2 FVKESK. This CDR3 is 17 amino acids long. CDR3 in DNA: TGTGCCAGCAGCCCGAGATTGTCAGCGGGAGACGGGTTGGTGCAGTACTTC. Amino acid sequence: CASSPRLSAGDGLVQYF.

The genes are TRBV27 and TRBJ1-5, with D uncertain. This CDR3 has 14 amino acids. V was clipped by 0 bases and J by 3 bases, with 6 bases between them. Germline CDR1 reads MNHEY; CDR2 reads SMNVEV (reference sequence). The DNA of the CDR3 is TGTGCCAGCAGTTTATCAGGGAACAATCAGCCCCAGCATTTT. Translating gives CASSLSGNNQPQHF.

This clone has just a few counts. CDR3 nucleotide sequence: TGTGCCAGCAGCTCCACTTTGGACAGGAGCTCCTACGAGCAGTACTTC. This gives the protein CASSSTLDRSSYEQYF. The chain has TRBV5-4 and TRBJ2-7; 7 nucleotides align to TRBD1. The V and J ends lost 3 bases and 0 bases, in that order; junction bases with no gene match: 9. CDR3 length: 16 amino acids. Per germline, CDR1 SGHNT and CDR2 YYREEE (reference sequence).

V and J are TRBV18 and TRBJ2-1; a possible D gene is TRBD2 (5 bases). The length of the CDR3 is 13 residues. Trimming shortened V by 2 bases and J by 4 bases, and 6 bases separated the two germline ends. Germline CDR1 is KGHSH and CDR2 is LQKENI. The CDR3 reads CASSPGEYNEQFF. The CDR3 coding sequence is TGTGCCAGCTCACCAGGGGAGTACAATGAGCAGTTCTTC.

This sequence joins TRBV4-2 and TRBJ2-1; 9 bases align to TRBD2. V dropped 3 bases and J dropped 7; count of bases not matched to a gene: 16. Germline V CDR1 and CDR2: LGHNA, YNFKEQ. This CDR3 region has 18 residues. Here the CDR3 DNA reads TGTGCCAGCAGCCATGAAACTAAACCGGGACTAGCTGCAAATGAGCAGTTCTTC. Translated: CASSHETKPGLAANEQFF.

The CDR3 here is CASRPGSTPYSNQPQHF. The CDR3 DNA reads TGTGCCAGCAGGCCGGGGTCAACCCCTTATAGCAATCAGCCCCAGCATTTT. The chain couples TRBV27 to TRBJ1-5; D remains ambiguous. Germline CDR1 is MNHEY and CDR2 is SMNVEV (reference sequence). The V gene lost 6 bases and the J gene lost 0 bases, with 18 bases spanning the gap. The CDR3 runs to 17 residues.

V gene TRBV11-2 combines with J gene TRBJ2-3; 10 bases line up with TRBD2. The CDR3 runs 15 residues. The ends lost 5 bases at V and 4 bases at J; junction bases unmatched: 6. Germline CDR1 is SGHAT and CDR2 is FQNNGV. CDR3 nucleotide sequence: TGTGCCAGCAGCACACTAGCGGGAATGTCAGATACGCAGTATTTT. This sequence encodes CASSTLAGMSDTQYF.

The chain employs TRBV10-1 and TRBJ2-7, with D perhaps given as TRBD1 or TRBD2 (5 bases each). CDR3 length: 15 amino acids. Per germline, CDR1 WNHNN and CDR2 SYGVQD (reference sequence). V dropped 0 bases and J dropped 2 bases, with 11 bases sitting between them. CDR3 residues: CASSESLGPAYEQYF. The CDR3, as DNA: TGCGCCAGCAGTGAGTCGTTGGGACCAGCCTACGAGCAGTACTTC.

This clone has only one observation. CDR3 DNA sequence: TGTGCCAGCAGTTGGGGGCAGGGAAAGGACTATGGCTACACCTTC. Translation gives CASSWGQGKDYGYTF. This chain uses TRBV6-5 with TRBJ1-2; D is perhaps TRBD1 (6 bases). CDR3 length: 15 amino acids. The germline gives CDR1 MNHEY, CDR2 SVGAGI. V was cut by 4 bases and J by 3 bases, with 15 bases left in between.

The rearrangement links TRBV6-1 to TRBJ2-7, with TRBD2 matching 11 bases. CDR1 is MNHNS, CDR2 SASEGT, per germline. The CDR3 covers 15 residues. With 6 bases clipped from V and 4 bases from J, the junction kept 8 bases outside the gene matches. CDR3 sequence (DNA): TGTGCCAGCAGCGACCTAGCGGGAGGAACATACGAGCAGTACTTC. Its translation is CASSDLAGGTYEQYF.

This rearrangement joins TRBV11-2 to TRBJ2-5; 7 bases fit TRBD2. This CDR3 spans 19 amino acids. The V gene end was trimmed by 1 base and the J gene end by 5 bases; junction bases not matched to a gene: 19. The V gene's germline CDR1 is SGHAT and CDR2 FQNNGV. Here the CDR3 DNA reads TGTGCCAGCAGCTTAGCTCGGTATAGGGACTACCCTTCCCGGGAGACCCAGTACTTC. Its protein product is CASSLARYRDYPSRETQYF.

This sequence joins TRBV4-1 and TRBJ2-7; perhaps TRBD1 as D (6 bases). Germline V gene sequence: CDR1 MGHRA, CDR2 YSYEKL. Trimming cost V 2 bases and J 12 bases, with 11 bases left between them. There are 11 residues in the CDR3. CDR3 sequence: CASSQTGRLYF. CDR3 coding DNA: TGCGCCAGCAGCCAAACAGGGAGACTGTACTTC.

The gene calls are TRBV9 and TRBJ1-6; tentatively, D is TRBD1 (5 bases). This CDR3 is built from 14 residues. The V end was cut by 4 bases, the J end by 10 bases, with 15 bases between. Germline V CDR1 and CDR2: SGDLS, YYNGEE. The CDR3 region is CASSPNTGVSPLHF. The CDR3 DNA follows: TGTGCCAGCAGCCCCAATACAGGAGTATCACCCCTCCACTTT.

This clone was recorded once. This chain connects TRBV5-8 to TRBJ1-4, with a weak D call TRBD1 (5 bases). This CDR3 has 15 residues. Germline loops: CDR1 SGHTS, CDR2 YDEGEE. Trimming removed 0 bases from V and 5 bases from J, with 11 bases in between. The CDR3 spells CASSLGGTVNEKLFF. The DNA of the CDR3 is TGTGCCAGCAGCTTGGGAGGGACGGTGAATGAAAAACTGTTTTTT.

V gene TRBV6-5 combines with J gene TRBJ2-7; 7 nucleotides line up with TRBD1. From germline, CDR1 is MNHEY and CDR2 SVGAGI. CDR3 size: 13 residues. The J segment lost 4 bases and the V segment lost 7 bases, leaving 7 bases of the junction unmatched. The CDR3 coding sequence is TGTGCCAGCACGGACAGGATTTCATACGAGCAGTACTTC. This sequence encodes CASTDRISYEQYF.

The rearrangement links TRBV29-1 to TRBJ2-7; TRBD1 matches at 8 bases. The V gene end was trimmed by 4 bases and the J gene end by 1 base; junction bases not matched to a gene: 3. Germline V gene lookup returns CDR1 SQVTM and CDR2 ANQGSEA. The CDR3 runs to 13 residues. CDR3 sequence reads: CSVANRGSYEQYF. As DNA, the CDR3 is TGCAGCGTTGCAAACAGGGGGTCCTACGAGCAGTACTTC.

A single count supports this clone. The CDR3 nucleotides read TGTGCCATCAGTGAGGCGGCAGGGTCTGATACGCAGTATTTT. Protein product: CAISEAAGSDTQYF. The rearrangement uses TRBV10-3 and TRBJ2-3; weak D call: TRBD1 (5 bases). Germline assignment: CDR1 ENHRY and CDR2 SYGVKD. Trimming took off 2 bases at V and 6 bases at J, with 12 bases between the two ends. The CDR3 consists of 14 residues.